These 2 T cell receptor beta chains were all obtained from the same sample, sequenced in a study of OX40 agonist ivuxolimab in advanced cancers. The repertoire was sequenced with immunoSEQ multiplex PCR; TCRdb's copy has only in-frame clones and lacks some. The data contain around 60,000 clones, 70% to 90% of them singletons. The input for sequencing was CD4+ or CD8+ T cells sorted from blood, taken in a trial of the OX40 agonist ivuxolimab. All receptors come from an adult with an advanced solid tumor such as melanoma, head and neck, liver or kidney cancer.

The rearrangement links TRBV7-8 to TRBJ1-1; no clear D. The CDR3 is 15 amino acids. Germline values: CDR1 SGHVS, CDR2 FQNEAQ. The V gene lost 5 bases and the J gene lost 1 base, with 14 bases spanning the gap. The CDR3 region is CASSPQRVGNTEAFF. CDR3 coding DNA: TGTGCCAGCAGCCCCCAGAGGGTAGGGAACACTGAAGCTTTCTTT.

There are a few counts of this clone. The chain is built from TRBV25-1 and TRBJ2-2; TRBD2 matches 7 bases. The germline gives CDR1 MGHDK, CDR2 SYGVNS. The CDR3 covers 16 residues. V lost 5 bases and J lost 6; bases outside the gene matches: 12. The DNA of the CDR3 is TGTGCCAGCAGTTGGGAGGGGAAAGCTCTCTCCGGGGAGCTGTTTTTT. Its translation is CASSWEGKALSGELFF.